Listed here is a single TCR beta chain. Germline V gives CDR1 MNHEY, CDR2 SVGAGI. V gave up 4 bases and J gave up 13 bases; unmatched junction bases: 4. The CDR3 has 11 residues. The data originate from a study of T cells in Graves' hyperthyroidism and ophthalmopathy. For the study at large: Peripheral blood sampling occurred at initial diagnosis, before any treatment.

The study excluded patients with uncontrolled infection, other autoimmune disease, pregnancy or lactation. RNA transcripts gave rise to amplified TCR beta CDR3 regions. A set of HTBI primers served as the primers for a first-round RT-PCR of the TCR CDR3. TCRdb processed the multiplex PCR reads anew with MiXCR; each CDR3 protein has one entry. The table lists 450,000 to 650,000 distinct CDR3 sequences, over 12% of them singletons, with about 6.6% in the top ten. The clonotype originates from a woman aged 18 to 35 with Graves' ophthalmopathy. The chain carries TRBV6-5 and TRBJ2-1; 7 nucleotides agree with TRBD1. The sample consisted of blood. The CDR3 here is CASSSWTGQFF. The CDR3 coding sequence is TGTGCCAGCAGTTCCTGGACAGGCCAGTTCTTC.